This T cell receptor (beta chain) was identified in a study of OX40 agonist ivuxolimab in advanced cancers. CDR1 and CDR2 (germline): SGHTA, FQGNSA. The length of the CDR3 is 15 residues. Unmatched junction bases numbered 4, after V lost 2 bases and J lost 6 bases. The table came from immunoSEQ multiplex PCR; TCRdb's copy has only in-frame clones and leaves some out. The sample shows roughly 70,000 clones, about 84% of them seen only once. The specimen comprised CD4+ or CD8+ T cells sorted from blood, sampled in a trial of the OX40 agonist ivuxolimab. The receptor's source is an adult with an advanced solid tumor such as melanoma, head and neck, liver or kidney cancer. The chain uses TRBV7-2 and TRBJ1-2; 12 nucleotides align to TRBD1. The CDR3 nucleotides read TGTGCCAGCAGCTTATTTGGGACAGGGGGCAATGGCTACACCTTC. It encodes CASSLFGTGGNGYTF. The complete variable domain, with remaining parts taken from reference TRBV7-2 and TRBJ1-2, reads GAGVSQSPSNKVTEKGKDVELRCDPISGHTALYWYRQSLGQGLEFLIYFQGNSAPDKSGLPSDRFSAERTGGSVSTLTIQRTQQEDSAVYLCASSLFGTGGNGYTFGSGTRLTVV.